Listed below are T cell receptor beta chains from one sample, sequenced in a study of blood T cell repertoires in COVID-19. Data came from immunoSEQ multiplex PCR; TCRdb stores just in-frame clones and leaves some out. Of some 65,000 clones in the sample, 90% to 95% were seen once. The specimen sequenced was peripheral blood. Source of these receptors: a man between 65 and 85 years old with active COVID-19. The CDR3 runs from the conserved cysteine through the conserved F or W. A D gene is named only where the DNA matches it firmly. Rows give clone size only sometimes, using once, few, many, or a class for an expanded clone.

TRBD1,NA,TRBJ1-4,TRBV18,TGTGCCAGCTCACAAACGGGACAGGGGGCAAGTGAAAAACTGTTTTTT,CASSQTGQGASEKLFF
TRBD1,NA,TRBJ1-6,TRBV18,TGTGCCAGCTCACCCCCGACAGGGGGCTGGAATTCACCCCTCCACTTT,CASSPPTGGWNSPLHF
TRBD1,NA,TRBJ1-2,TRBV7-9,TGTGCCAGCAGCCCCGGGACAGTCGAATTTTATGGCTACACCTTC,CASSPGTVEFYGYTF
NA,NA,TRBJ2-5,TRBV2,TGTGCCAGCAGCGCCGGGACATATGAGACCCAGTACTTC,CASSAGTYETQYF
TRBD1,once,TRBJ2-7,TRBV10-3,TGTGCCATCAGTGTCTCCGAACCGGGACAGCAAGCCTACGAGCAGTACTTC,CAISVSEPGQQAYEQYF
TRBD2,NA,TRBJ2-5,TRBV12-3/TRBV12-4,TGTGCCAGCTACCGTAGCGGGTCGGGGGCCCAGTACTTC,CASYRSGSGAQYF
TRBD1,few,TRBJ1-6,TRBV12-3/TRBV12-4,TGTGCCAGCGCTAGAACAGGGGCCCTCCACTTT,CASARTGALHF
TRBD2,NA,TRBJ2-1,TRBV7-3,TGTGCCAGCAGCTTGGGGCTAGCGGGGGGCTCCTACAATGAGCAGTTCTTC,CASSLGLAGGSYNEQFF
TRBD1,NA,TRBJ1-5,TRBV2,TGTGCCAGCAGTCAGGACAGGGCGAGCAATCAGCCCCAGCATTTT,CASSQDRASNQPQHF
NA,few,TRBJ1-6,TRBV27,TGTGCCAGCAGTTTATTTTTTTGGGACAAAAATTCACCCCTCCACTTT,CASSLFFWDKNSPLHF
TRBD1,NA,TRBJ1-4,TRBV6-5,TGTGCCAGCAGCCCCGGGACAGGGGGTGAAAAACTGTTTTTT,CASSPGTGGEKLFF
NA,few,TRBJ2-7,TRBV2,TGTGCCAGCAGGACAGGACAGTCAGCCTACGAGCAGTACTTC,CASRTGQSAYEQYF
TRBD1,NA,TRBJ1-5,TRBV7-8,TGTGCCAGCAGCTTAGTCCCGACAGGGTGGAGCAATCAGCCCCAGCATTTT,CASSLVPTGWSNQPQHF
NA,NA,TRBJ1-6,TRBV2,TGTGCCAGCAGTGAAGGAGTTTCACCCCTCCACTTT,CASSEGVSPLHF
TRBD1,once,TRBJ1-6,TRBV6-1,TGTGCCAGCAGTGTTTATCGGACAGGGATAAATAATTCACCCCTCCACTTT,CASSVYRTGINNSPLHF
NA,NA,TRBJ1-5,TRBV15,TGTGCCACCACCGACAGTAGCAATCAGCCCCAGCATTTT,CATTDSSNQPQHF
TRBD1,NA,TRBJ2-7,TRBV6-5,TGTGCCAGCAGCTGGGGGACAGGGGGGTACGAGCAGTACTTC,CASSWGTGGYEQYF